Following are 22 T cell receptor beta chains from one sample sequenced in a study of CD8 T cells in ankylosing spondylitis (dated by TCRdb to about 2017). No cognate antigen is known for these TCRs. The paper's findings and limits, for the study overall: Blood from ankylosing spondylitis patients appeared to be characterized by a TCR beta motif made up of about 8 highly homologous amino acid variants.

To prepare the library, 5' RACE was applied. Instrument on record: Illumina HiSeq 2500. TCRdb's own reprocessing of the public reads used fastp at Q25 and MiXCR and kept productive beta chains. Entries that share a CDR3 protein sequence are merged under the most common genes and DNA. For this sample the table gives fewer than 650,000 distinct CDR3 sequences, of which 10% to 15% were detected only once. Approximately 6.2% of the sample is held by the ten biggest clonotypes. Sequenced input: blood, either unsorted or a sorted T cell fraction (not recorded which). These receptors were collected from a male donor with ankylosing spondylitis.

The chain uses TRBV7-9 and TRBJ2-1, with D possibly being TRBD2 (6 bases). The CDR3 is 16 amino acids. The V gene lost 5 bases and the J gene lost 0 bases, with 14 bases spanning the gap. Germline V CDR1 and CDR2: SEHNR, FQNEAQ (reference sequence). The CDR3, as DNA: TGTGCCAGCAGCGGCTACCGGGAGAACTCCTACAATGAGCAGTTCTTC. It specifies CASSGYRENSYNEQFF. The complete variable domain, with remaining parts taken from reference TRBV7-9 and TRBJ2-1, reads DTGVSQNPRHKITKRGQNVTFRCDPISEHNRLYWYRQTLGQGPEFLTYFQNEAQLEKSRLLSDRFSAERPKGSFSTLEIQRTEQGDSAMYLCASSGYRENSYNEQFFGPGTRLTVL.

This clonotype was seen only a few times. The V and J genes are TRBV5-1 and TRBJ2-2; a weak D match, TRBD2 (6 bases). Trimming cost V 4 bases and J 4 bases, with 17 bases left between them. CDR3 length: 16 residues. Germline V gives CDR1 SGHRS, CDR2 YFSETQ. The CDR3 reads CASSLSASGSTGELFF. The CDR3 DNA follows: TGCGCCAGCAGCCTCTCGGCCAGCGGGTCCACCGGGGAGCTGTTTTTT.

This clonotype was recorded many times. This rearrangement joins TRBV12-3 or TRBV12-4 to TRBJ2-5, with TRBD2 as a possible D gene (5 bases). The germline V and J ends were trimmed by 3 bases and 4 bases, with 9 bases remaining between them. The CDR3 contains 13 residues. CDR3 DNA sequence: TGTGCCAGCAGTTTCACTAGTGGAGAGACCCAGTACTTC. It yields the protein CASSFTSGETQYF.

This clonotype was seen repeatedly, ten times or more. The chain recombines TRBV29-1 with TRBJ1-1; tentative D call: TRBD1 (5 bases). The V gene's germline CDR1 is SQVTM and CDR2 ANQGSEA. The V end was cut by 7 bases, the J end by 4 bases, with 19 bases between. The CDR3 extends over 14 amino acids. CDR3: CSGGEGAVGTEAFF. As DNA, the CDR3 is TGCAGCGGGGGGGAGGGCGCCGTCGGCACTGAAGCTTTCTTT.

The CDR3 nucleotides are TGTGCCAGCAGCCCTCACGGACTAGCGGGGGAAGAGACCCAGTACTTC. Protein product: CASSPHGLAGEETQYF. This chain links TRBV12-3 or TRBV12-4 with TRBJ2-5, with 13 positions matching TRBD2. This CDR3 region has 16 residues. V was clipped by 6 bases and J by 3 bases; unmatched bases: 7.

The rearrangement uses TRBV20-1 and TRBJ1-5, with 12 bases identical to TRBD1. Germline V gene lookup returns CDR1 DFQATT and CDR2 SNEGSKA (reference sequence). V trimming: 3 bases; J trimming: 6 bases; junction bases outside the gene matches: 6. The CDR3 runs to 15 residues. The CDR3 sequence: CSARGDRGPSQPQHF. CDR3 sequence (DNA): TGCAGTGCTAGGGGGGACAGGGGGCCGAGTCAGCCCCAGCATTTT.

This clonotype was recorded at least ten times. The rearrangement joins TRBV18 to TRBJ2-2; D is ambiguous. The CDR3 consists of 15 residues. The V end was cut by 1 base, the J end by 2 bases, with 8 bases between. Germline V lookup: CDR1 KGHSH, CDR2 LQKENI. CDR3 residues: CASSPRVENTGELFF. The CDR3 DNA reads as TGTGCCAGCTCACCACGGGTAGAAAACACCGGGGAGCTGTTTTTT.

V usage is TRBV7-2 and J usage is TRBJ2-2; D gene unclear. Germline values: CDR1 SGHTA, CDR2 FQGNSA. CDR3 length: 12 amino acids. V was shortened by 4 bases and J by 6 bases, with 6 bases between the two germline ends. CDR3 protein: CASSSLAGELFF. Here the CDR3 DNA reads TGTGCCAGCAGCTCTCTGGCCGGGGAGCTGTTTTTT.

The table lists this clonotype with many counts. This chain links TRBV3-1 with TRBJ2-3, with a weak D call TRBD2 (5 bases). From germline, CDR1 is LGHDT and CDR2 YNNKEL (reference sequence). The CDR3 has 12 amino acids. V lost 3 bases to trimming and J lost 8 bases, with 9 bases between them. Here the CDR3 DNA reads TGTGCCAGCAGCCAGGCGGGTGGTACGCAGTATTTT. Protein sequence: CASSQAGGTQYF.

V gene TRBV3-1 combines with J gene TRBJ2-7; D remains ambiguous. V was cut by 7 bases and J by 0 bases, with 10 bases left in between. The length of the CDR3 is 13 residues. CDR1 is LGHDT, CDR2 YNNKEL, per germline (reference sequence). The CDR3 here is CASTPASSYEQYF. The CDR3 DNA reads TGTGCCAGCACCCCGGCGAGCTCCTACGAGCAGTACTTC.

Turning to this clonotype: An end of the junction differs from the germline gene, which may be a read error. This chain connects TRBV29-1 to TRBJ1-2; 8 bases map to TRBD1. The CDR3 length is 16 residues. From germline, CDR1 is SQVTM and CDR2 ANQGSEA. The DNA of the CDR3 is TGCAGCGTTGAAGATTCGGACAGGGCGCCCAACTATGGCTACACTTTC. Its protein is CSVEDSDRAPNYGYTF.

This chain connects TRBV11-2 to TRBJ2-1, with 10 bases lining up with TRBD2. The V and J ends lost 5 bases and 9 bases, in that order; junction bases with no gene match: 10. Germline CDR1 SGHAT, CDR2 FQNNGV. The length of the CDR3 is 15 residues. CDR3 amino acids: CASSPGLAVPFEQFF. The DNA of the CDR3 is TGTGCCAGCAGCCCTGGACTAGCGGTGCCTTTTGAGCAGTTCTTC. The full variable domain, with the rest looked up from reference TRBV11-2 and TRBJ2-1, is EAGVAQSPRYKIIEKRQSVAFWCNPISGHATLYWYQQILGQGPKLLIQFQNNGVVDDSQLPKDRFSAERLKGVDSTLKIQPAKLEDSAVYLCASSPGLAVPFEQFFGPGTRLTVL.

This clonotype was found a few times. This rearrangement joins TRBV5-5 to TRBJ2-1; D not resolved. CDR1 SGHKS and CDR2 YYEKEE come from the germline V gene (reference sequence). The V gene lost 4 bases and the J gene lost 4 bases, with 15 bases spanning the gap. CDR3 size: 15 residues. The CDR3, as DNA: TGTGCCAGCAGCCCTTCAGACGGGCCATACAATGAGCAGTTCTTC. Its translation: CASSPSDGPYNEQFF.

The chain couples TRBV7-9 to TRBJ1-1; D remains ambiguous. The CDR3 length is 12 residues. Trimming shortened V by 3 bases and J by 5 bases, and 7 bases separated the two germline ends. CDR1 is SEHNR, CDR2 FQNEAQ, per germline (reference sequence). The CDR3 DNA is TGTGCCAGCAGCTTTGGGGTAACTGAAGCTTTCTTT. It is translated as CASSFGVTEAFF.

The chain combines TRBV7-2 with TRBJ2-7; D is possibly TRBD2 (6 bases). The CDR3 sequence is 15 residues long. The germline V gene encodes CDR1 SGHTA and CDR2 FQGNSA. The ends were cut back, 3 bases at V and 7 bases at J, with 19 bases in the middle. The CDR3: CASSLGLFPYGEQYF. CDR3 nucleotides: TGTGCCAGCAGCTTGGGACTTTTCCCCTACGGGGAGCAGTACTTC. Supplemented by reference TRBV7-2 and TRBJ2-7, the full variable domain reads GAGVSQSPSNKVTEKGKDVELRCDPISGHTALYWYRQSLGQGLEFLIYFQGNSAPDKSGLPSDRFSAERTGGSVSTLTIQRTQQEDSAVYLCASSLGLFPYGEQYFGPGTRLTVT.

Only one count was recorded for this clonotype. The J gene is TRBJ2-4, the V gene TRBV5-1; D is unresolved. Germline CDR1 SGHRS, CDR2 YFSETQ. This CDR3 is 15 amino acids long. V lost 3 bases to trimming and J lost 7 bases, with 17 bases between them. CDR3 sequence: CASSSRSVGENIQYF. The DNA of the CDR3 is TGCGCCAGCAGCTCGCGCTCTGTAGGAGAGAACATTCAGTACTTC.

This clonotype was detected a few times. The chain is built from TRBV3-1 and TRBJ2-7; TRBD1 agrees at 10 bases. The V gene's germline CDR1 is LGHDT and CDR2 YNNKEL (reference sequence). V shed 5 bases, J shed 5 bases, and the junction held 12 bases outside the gene matches. The CDR3 covers 16 residues. CDR3 region: CASSYTSGQGSHEQYV. The DNA for the CDR3 is TGTGCCAGCAGCTATACCTCGGGACAGGGGTCCCACGAGCAGTACGTC.

The V call is TRBV18, the J call TRBJ2-7; 14 bases map to TRBD2. This CDR3 has 15 amino acids. V lost 6 bases, J lost 6 bases, and 7 bases stayed unmatched. CDR1 is KGHSH and CDR2 is LQKENI in the germline V gene. In DNA form, the CDR3 reads TGTGCCAGCTCTCCCGGGACTAGCGGGAGACGCGAGCAGTACGTC. Protein: CASSPGTSGRREQYV.

This clonotype appeared a few times. This sequence joins TRBV7-2 and TRBJ1-1; no reliable D call. The CDR3 contains 15 residues. Trimming took 4 bases from V and 2 from J, leaving 14 bases between them. Germline V CDR1 and CDR2: SGHTA, FQGNSA. The CDR3 here is CASSSQGRVNTEAFF. The CDR3 bases are TGTGCCAGCAGCTCCCAAGGACGGGTCAACACTGAAGCTTTCTTT.

The rearrangement uses TRBV27 and TRBJ2-5; a weak D match, TRBD2 (6 bases). The germline V gene has CDR1 MNHEY and CDR2 SMNVEV (reference sequence). V lost 3 bases to trimming and J lost 9 bases, with 17 bases between them. This CDR3 has 14 amino acids. CDR3 amino acids: CASSFAEGIWPQYF. Here the CDR3 DNA reads TGTGCCAGCAGTTTCGCGGAGGGCATTTGGCCCCAGTACTTC.

The V call is TRBV10-3, the J call TRBJ2-6, with a possible D match to TRBD2 (6 bases). The length of the CDR3 is 14 residues. Looked up from germline, CDR1 is ENHRY and CDR2 is SYGVKD. The CDR3 is CASTGGSGANVLTF. The DNA for the CDR3 is TGTGCATCCACCGGGGGATCCGGGGCCAACGTCCTGACTTTC.

The chain is built from TRBV12-3 or TRBV12-4 and TRBJ1-4, with D maybe TRBD1 (6 bases). Trimming took 5 bases from V and 10 from J, leaving 17 bases between them. This CDR3 has 14 residues. CDR3 DNA sequence: TGTGCCAGCAGTGGGGGACAAGAAGGAGGAAAACTGTTTTTT. Translated, it gives CASSGGQEGGKLFF.